This record looks at one T cell receptor (beta chain) sequence and its context. Its antigen remains unidentified. Germline V gene sequence: CDR1 LNHDA, CDR2 SQIVND (reference sequence). This CDR3 has 15 residues. The V and J ends lost 10 bases and 3 bases, in that order; junction bases with no gene match: 14. This entry is derived from a study of cytomegalovirus exposure and HLA in healthy donors. Clones were read by immunoSEQ multiplex PCR, and TCRdb kept only the in-frame ones, dropping some. The table includes 300,000 to 400,000 clones, nearly 90% detected once. Study-wide findings and caveats: In vitro work confirmed that a few CMV-associated chains recognize CMV antigens.

This sequence originates from a young man in good health and CMV-seronegative. This chain uses TRBV19 with TRBJ1-2, with 7 bases lining up with TRBD1. What was sequenced was PBMCs. The CDR3: CATKVGTEPDYGYTF. CDR3 nucleotide sequence: TGTGCCACCAAAGTGGGGACAGAACCCGACTATGGCTACACCTTC.